The 27 T cell receptor beta chains reported below all come from one sample, sequenced in a study of cytomegalovirus exposure and HLA in healthy donors. Both 60 Vbeta primers and 13 Jbeta primers went into the PCR. Assay used: immunoSEQ multiplex PCR; TCRdb lists only in-frame clones, some missing. Recorded for this sample: 200,000 to 250,000 clones. Sequenced input: PBMCs. These receptor sequences come from a woman in her 30s in good health and CMV-seropositive.

This chain joins TRBV7-6 and TRBJ2-1; possible D gene TRBD1, 6 bases. V was trimmed by 5 bases and J by 7 bases, leaving 9 bases between them. Germline lookup yields CDR1 SGHVS and CDR2 FNYEAQ. The CDR3 has 12 residues. CDR3 region: CASSPTGNEQFF. CDR3 in DNA: TGTGCCAGCAGCCCTACAGGGAATGAGCAGTTCTTC.

The chain joins TRBV5-1 to TRBJ1-2, with D possibly TRBD1 on 6 matching bases. Between the trimmed V and J ends, which lost 3 bases and 11 bases, there was a span of 17 bases. Looked up from germline, CDR1 is SGHRS and CDR2 is YFSETQ. This CDR3 is built from 13 residues. The CDR3 here is CASSYGAQGMYTF. In nucleotides, the CDR3 is TGCGCCAGCAGCTACGGGGCCCAGGGGATGTACACCTTC.

V and J are TRBV14 and TRBJ1-2; 7 bases are a match to TRBD1. The trim removed 3 bases at V and 2 bases at J, leaving 3 bases unmatched. CDR3 length equals 14 residues. From germline, CDR1 is SGHDN and CDR2 FVKESK. Here the CDR3 reads CASSQLGQNYGYTF. Here the CDR3 DNA reads TGTGCCAGCAGCCAGTTGGGACAGAACTATGGCTACACCTTC. The whole variable domain, remainder taken from reference TRBV14 and TRBJ1-2, is EAGVTQFPSHSVIEKGQTVTLRCDPISGHDNLYWYRRVMGKEIKFLLHFVKESKQDESGMPNNRFLAERTGGTYSTLKVQPAELEDSGVYFCASSQLGQNYGYTFGSGTRLTVV.

The chain recombines TRBV5-4 with TRBJ1-6; a possible D gene is TRBD1 (5 bases). Germline V CDR1 and CDR2: SGHNT, YYREEE (reference sequence). V lost 0 bases and J 8 bases, leaving 12 bases between the germline ends. The CDR3 covers 15 residues. The CDR3 coding sequence is TGTGCCAGCAGCTTGGCCGGGGGAATCGATTCACCCCTCCACTTT. Its protein product is CASSLAGGIDSPLHF.

The chain carries TRBV4-1 and TRBJ2-2, with 9 bases matching TRBD1. The CDR3 is 15 residues long. In germline, CDR1 is MGHRA, CDR2 YSYEKL. The junction had 5 bases not matched to a gene; V was cut back by 3 bases and J by 6 bases. The CDR3 region is CASSQGQGPAGELFF. As DNA, the CDR3 is TGCGCCAGCAGCCAGGGACAGGGTCCAGCCGGGGAGCTGTTTTTT.

The V call is TRBV29-1, the J call TRBJ2-3, with 11 nucleotides matching TRBD2. Per germline, CDR1 SQVTM and CDR2 ANQGSEA. V gave up 7 bases and J gave up 5 bases; unmatched junction bases: 17. The CDR3 totals 17 residues. The CDR3 DNA sequence: TGCAGCGCAACCGGGACTAGCGGATACCTGAGTGTAGATACGCAGTATTTT. Translation gives CSATGTSGYLSVDTQYF.

Concerning this clone itself: Other DNA sequences of this sample code for an identical CDR3. V is TRBV5-1 and J is TRBJ1-2; TRBD1 is a possible D gene (6 bases). Germline V gives CDR1 SGHRS, CDR2 YFSETQ. The CDR3 is made up of 13 amino acids. V was trimmed by 4 bases and J by 4 bases, leaving 11 bases between them. DNA of the CDR3: TGCGCCAGCAGCCTAGGACAGATCTATGGCTACACCTTC. This translates into CASSLGQIYGYTF.

The V and J genes are TRBV28 and TRBJ1-2, with a possible D match to TRBD1 (5 bases). This CDR3 spans 12 amino acids. Germline assignment: CDR1 MDHEN and CDR2 SYDVKM. V was pared by 1 base and J by 10 bases, with 10 bases between. The DNA of the CDR3 is TGTGCCAGCAGTTTATTACGGGGGGACTACACCTTC. Translation gives CASSLLRGDYTF.

V and J are TRBV5-1 and TRBJ2-7, with D possibly matching TRBD1 (6 bases). The V end lost 1 base, the J end lost 3 bases, and 14 bases lay between the germline ends. This CDR3 comprises 15 residues. CDR1 SGHRS and CDR2 YFSETQ come from the germline V gene. The DNA of the CDR3 is TGCGCCAGCAGCTTGAGGACAGCGAATATCTACGAGCAGTACTTC. Protein: CASSLRTANIYEQYF.

CDR3 sequence: CASSLIRGSSYEQYF. CDR3 coding DNA: TGTGCCAGCAGCTTAATCCGGGGGAGCTCCTACGAGCAGTACTTC. This chain uses TRBV7-2 with TRBJ2-7, with a tentative D call TRBD2 (6 bases). CDR3 length: 15 residues. Trimming took 2 bases from V and 0 from J, leaving 11 bases between them. CDR1 and CDR2 from the germline V gene are SGHTA and FQGNSA.

The chain carries TRBV4-1 and TRBJ2-1; TRBD2 is a possible D gene (6 bases). CDR1 is MGHRA, CDR2 YSYEKL, per germline. This CDR3 comprises 15 residues. Trimming removed 1 base at V and 2 bases at J, with 9 bases between. The CDR3, as DNA: TGCGCCAGCAGCCAAGCGACGGGAGCCTACAATGAGCAGTTCTTC. Protein product: CASSQATGAYNEQFF.

The chain has TRBV15 and TRBJ2-1; 7 positions match TRBD2. This CDR3 is 16 amino acids long. Trimming removed 3 bases from V and 7 bases from J; junction bases left unmatched: 12. Germline CDR1 reads LNHNV; CDR2 reads YYDKDF (reference sequence). CDR3 DNA: TGTGCCACCAGCAGGCGACGTGGCGGGAGAAGAAATGAGCAGTTCTTC. It encodes CATSRRRGGRRNEQFF.

The genes are TRBV19 and TRBJ2-1, with 9 bases identical to TRBD2. CDR3 length: 17 residues. Germline CDR1 reads LNHDA; CDR2 reads SQIVND (reference sequence). The V segment lost 5 bases and the J segment 0 bases; nucleotides outside the gene matches: 8. CDR3 loop: CASSLLAGVSSYNEQFF. The CDR3 DNA is TGTGCCAGTAGTCTGTTAGCGGGGGTCAGCTCCTACAATGAGCAGTTCTTC.

Of note for this clone: Other nucleotide sequences in the sample specify the same CDR3. The gene calls are TRBV6-5 and TRBJ2-7, with a tentative D call TRBD1 (6 bases). Germline CDR1 reads MNHEY; CDR2 reads SVGAGI. The V gene lost 0 bases and the J gene lost 2 bases, with 8 bases spanning the gap. The CDR3 has 14 amino acids. The CDR3 nucleotides read TGTGCCAGCAGTTACTCCGGACAGACCTACGAGCAGTACTTC. Its protein is CASSYSGQTYEQYF.

As regards this clone: Other DNA sequences within the sample encode an identical CDR3. The rearrangement uses TRBV5-1 and TRBJ2-3; D might be TRBD2 (6 bases). V was clipped by 5 bases and J by 0 bases, with 10 bases between them. Germline V gene lookup returns CDR1 SGHRS and CDR2 YFSETQ. This CDR3 spans 14 amino acids. The CDR3 sequence: CASRAGTSTDTQYF. CDR3 bases: TGCGCCAGCAGGGCTGGGACTAGCACAGATACGCAGTATTTT.

V gene TRBV18 combines with J gene TRBJ1-4; 12 bases match TRBD1. CDR3 length: 16 residues. Trimming cost V 3 bases and J 8 bases; bases outside gene matches: 7. In germline, CDR1 is KGHSH, CDR2 LQKENI. CDR3 loop: CASSPPGTGGSEKLFF. CDR3 in DNA: TGTGCCAGCTCACCGCCTGGGACAGGGGGCAGCGAAAAACTGTTTTTT. Supplemented by reference TRBV18 and TRBJ1-4, the full variable domain reads NAGVMQNPRHLVRRRGQEARLRCSPMKGHSHVYWYRQLPEEGLKFMVYLQKENIIDESGMPKERFSAEFPKEGPSILRIQQVVRGDSAAYFCASSPPGTGGSEKLFFGSGTQLSVL.

V gene TRBV25-1 combines with J gene TRBJ2-2; 7 nucleotides line up with TRBD2. Germline CDR1 and CDR2: MGHDK and SYGVNS. V dropped 10 bases and J dropped 1; count of bases not matched to a gene: 6. This CDR3 is built from 14 residues. DNA of the CDR3: TGTGCCACCAGACGGGGGGTGAACACCGGGGAGCTGTTTTTT. Amino acid sequence: CATRRGVNTGELFF.

This chain connects TRBV6-5 to TRBJ2-2, with 9 bases lining up with TRBD1. Germline values: CDR1 MNHEY, CDR2 SVGAGI. V shed 5 bases and J 5 bases; nucleotides not matched to a gene: 6. The CDR3 covers 15 residues. The chain's CDR3 is CASSIQGALTGELFF. CDR3 bases: TGTGCCAGCAGTATACAGGGGGCATTAACCGGGGAGCTGTTTTTT.

The chain combines TRBV30 with TRBJ2-3, with a possible D match to TRBD1 (5 bases). The CDR3 is 15 residues long. The V gene's germline CDR1 is GTSNPN and CDR2 SVGIG (reference sequence). Trimming stripped 3 bases from V and 1 base from J, with 14 bases between. The CDR3 is CAWSNYRPGTDTQYF. The CDR3 bases are TGTGCCTGGAGCAACTACAGGCCCGGCACAGATACGCAGTATTTT.

The V and J genes are TRBV6-5 and TRBJ1-2; D gene unclear. The CDR3 is 13 amino acids. Germline values: CDR1 MNHEY, CDR2 SVGAGI. Trimming removed 6 bases at V and 8 bases at J, with 16 bases between. The CDR3 sequence: CASRPGWEGGYTF. The CDR3 DNA reads as TGTGCCAGCAGGCCCGGTTGGGAGGGCGGCTACACCTTC.

CDR3 residues: CASSSQGGLSYEQYF. CDR3 DNA sequence: TGTGCCAGCAGCTCTCAGGGGGGCCTCTCCTACGAGCAGTACTTC. The chain uses TRBV7-2 and TRBJ2-7, with D maybe TRBD1 (7 bases). CDR1 is SGHTA and CDR2 is FQGNSA in the germline V gene. The CDR3 runs to 15 residues. The germline V and J ends were trimmed by 4 bases and 0 bases, with 13 bases remaining between them.

Here the CDR3 DNA reads TGCGCCAGCAGCTTGGGGGGTAGCCGGGAGTCCTACGAGCAGTACTTC. Amino acid sequence: CASSLGGSRESYEQYF. This chain links TRBV5-1 with TRBJ2-7; possibly TRBD2 for D (6 bases). The germline CDR1 and CDR2 sequences are SGHRS and YFSETQ. CDR3 length: 16 amino acids. The V end was cut by 0 bases, the J end by 1 base, with 14 bases between. The complete variable domain, with remaining parts taken from reference TRBV5-1 and TRBJ2-7, reads KAGVTQTPRYLIKTRGQQVTLSCSPISGHRSVSWYQQTPGQGLQFLFEYFSETQRNKGNFPGRFSGRQFSNSRSEMNVSTLELGDSALYLCASSLGGSRESYEQYFGPGTRLTVT.

The rearrangement uses TRBV7-9 and TRBJ2-7, with TRBD1 matching over 9 bases. Looked up from germline, CDR1 is SEHNR and CDR2 is FQNEAQ (reference sequence). The CDR3 contains 16 residues. Trimming at V came to 5 bases and at J to 8 bases, leaving 16 bases not matched to a gene. CDR3 DNA sequence: TGTGCCAGCAGCGTCCAAGAAGGACAGGGGAGGGACAAGCAGTACTTC. Translating gives CASSVQEGQGRDKQYF. The whole variable domain, filled in from reference TRBV7-9 and TRBJ2-7, reads DTGVSQNPRHKITKRGQNVTFRCDPISEHNRLYWYRQTLGQGPEFLTYFQNEAQLEKSRLLSDRFSAERPKGSFSTLEIQRTEQGDSAMYLCASSVQEGQGRDKQYFGPGTRLTVT.

The V and J genes are TRBV6-5 and TRBJ2-1; 13 bases align to TRBD2. CDR3 length equals 16 residues. Germline trimming cut 0 bases from V and 9 bases from J; bases unmatched to any gene: 5. The V gene's germline CDR1 is MNHEY and CDR2 SVGAGI. CDR3 amino acids: CASSYSTSGGAFEQFF. CDR3 nucleotide sequence: TGTGCCAGCAGTTACTCCACTAGCGGGGGGGCCTTTGAGCAGTTCTTC.

This sequence joins TRBV5-1 and TRBJ2-3; 10 bases line up with TRBD1. The CDR3 is 17 amino acids. Unmatched junction bases numbered 9, after V lost 1 base and J lost 4 bases. Germline V gene sequence: CDR1 SGHRS, CDR2 YFSETQ. The CDR3 nucleotides are TGCGCCAGCAGCTTGAGGAGGGGACAGGGGATTTCAGATACGCAGTATTTT. Translating gives CASSLRRGQGISDTQYF.

The CDR3 DNA reads as TGCGCCAGCAGTGGAAGCGGGAGTTTCGCTAGCACAGATACGCAGTATTTT. Its protein is CASSGSGSFASTDTQYF. V gene TRBV10-2 combines with J gene TRBJ2-3; TRBD2 aligns across 8 bases. Per the germline V gene, CDR1 is WSHSY and CDR2 is SAAADI. The CDR3 runs 17 residues. Trimming at V came to 4 bases and at J to 0 bases, leaving 9 bases not matched to a gene.

The chain joins TRBV29-1 to TRBJ1-1, with D unclear. In germline, CDR1 is SQVTM, CDR2 ANQGSEA. V lost 0 bases to trimming and J lost 5 bases, with 13 bases between them. The CDR3 runs 14 residues. DNA of the CDR3: TGCAGCGTTGAAGAAGCCCAGCCGGGAACTGAAGCTTTCTTT. It specifies CSVEEAQPGTEAFF.